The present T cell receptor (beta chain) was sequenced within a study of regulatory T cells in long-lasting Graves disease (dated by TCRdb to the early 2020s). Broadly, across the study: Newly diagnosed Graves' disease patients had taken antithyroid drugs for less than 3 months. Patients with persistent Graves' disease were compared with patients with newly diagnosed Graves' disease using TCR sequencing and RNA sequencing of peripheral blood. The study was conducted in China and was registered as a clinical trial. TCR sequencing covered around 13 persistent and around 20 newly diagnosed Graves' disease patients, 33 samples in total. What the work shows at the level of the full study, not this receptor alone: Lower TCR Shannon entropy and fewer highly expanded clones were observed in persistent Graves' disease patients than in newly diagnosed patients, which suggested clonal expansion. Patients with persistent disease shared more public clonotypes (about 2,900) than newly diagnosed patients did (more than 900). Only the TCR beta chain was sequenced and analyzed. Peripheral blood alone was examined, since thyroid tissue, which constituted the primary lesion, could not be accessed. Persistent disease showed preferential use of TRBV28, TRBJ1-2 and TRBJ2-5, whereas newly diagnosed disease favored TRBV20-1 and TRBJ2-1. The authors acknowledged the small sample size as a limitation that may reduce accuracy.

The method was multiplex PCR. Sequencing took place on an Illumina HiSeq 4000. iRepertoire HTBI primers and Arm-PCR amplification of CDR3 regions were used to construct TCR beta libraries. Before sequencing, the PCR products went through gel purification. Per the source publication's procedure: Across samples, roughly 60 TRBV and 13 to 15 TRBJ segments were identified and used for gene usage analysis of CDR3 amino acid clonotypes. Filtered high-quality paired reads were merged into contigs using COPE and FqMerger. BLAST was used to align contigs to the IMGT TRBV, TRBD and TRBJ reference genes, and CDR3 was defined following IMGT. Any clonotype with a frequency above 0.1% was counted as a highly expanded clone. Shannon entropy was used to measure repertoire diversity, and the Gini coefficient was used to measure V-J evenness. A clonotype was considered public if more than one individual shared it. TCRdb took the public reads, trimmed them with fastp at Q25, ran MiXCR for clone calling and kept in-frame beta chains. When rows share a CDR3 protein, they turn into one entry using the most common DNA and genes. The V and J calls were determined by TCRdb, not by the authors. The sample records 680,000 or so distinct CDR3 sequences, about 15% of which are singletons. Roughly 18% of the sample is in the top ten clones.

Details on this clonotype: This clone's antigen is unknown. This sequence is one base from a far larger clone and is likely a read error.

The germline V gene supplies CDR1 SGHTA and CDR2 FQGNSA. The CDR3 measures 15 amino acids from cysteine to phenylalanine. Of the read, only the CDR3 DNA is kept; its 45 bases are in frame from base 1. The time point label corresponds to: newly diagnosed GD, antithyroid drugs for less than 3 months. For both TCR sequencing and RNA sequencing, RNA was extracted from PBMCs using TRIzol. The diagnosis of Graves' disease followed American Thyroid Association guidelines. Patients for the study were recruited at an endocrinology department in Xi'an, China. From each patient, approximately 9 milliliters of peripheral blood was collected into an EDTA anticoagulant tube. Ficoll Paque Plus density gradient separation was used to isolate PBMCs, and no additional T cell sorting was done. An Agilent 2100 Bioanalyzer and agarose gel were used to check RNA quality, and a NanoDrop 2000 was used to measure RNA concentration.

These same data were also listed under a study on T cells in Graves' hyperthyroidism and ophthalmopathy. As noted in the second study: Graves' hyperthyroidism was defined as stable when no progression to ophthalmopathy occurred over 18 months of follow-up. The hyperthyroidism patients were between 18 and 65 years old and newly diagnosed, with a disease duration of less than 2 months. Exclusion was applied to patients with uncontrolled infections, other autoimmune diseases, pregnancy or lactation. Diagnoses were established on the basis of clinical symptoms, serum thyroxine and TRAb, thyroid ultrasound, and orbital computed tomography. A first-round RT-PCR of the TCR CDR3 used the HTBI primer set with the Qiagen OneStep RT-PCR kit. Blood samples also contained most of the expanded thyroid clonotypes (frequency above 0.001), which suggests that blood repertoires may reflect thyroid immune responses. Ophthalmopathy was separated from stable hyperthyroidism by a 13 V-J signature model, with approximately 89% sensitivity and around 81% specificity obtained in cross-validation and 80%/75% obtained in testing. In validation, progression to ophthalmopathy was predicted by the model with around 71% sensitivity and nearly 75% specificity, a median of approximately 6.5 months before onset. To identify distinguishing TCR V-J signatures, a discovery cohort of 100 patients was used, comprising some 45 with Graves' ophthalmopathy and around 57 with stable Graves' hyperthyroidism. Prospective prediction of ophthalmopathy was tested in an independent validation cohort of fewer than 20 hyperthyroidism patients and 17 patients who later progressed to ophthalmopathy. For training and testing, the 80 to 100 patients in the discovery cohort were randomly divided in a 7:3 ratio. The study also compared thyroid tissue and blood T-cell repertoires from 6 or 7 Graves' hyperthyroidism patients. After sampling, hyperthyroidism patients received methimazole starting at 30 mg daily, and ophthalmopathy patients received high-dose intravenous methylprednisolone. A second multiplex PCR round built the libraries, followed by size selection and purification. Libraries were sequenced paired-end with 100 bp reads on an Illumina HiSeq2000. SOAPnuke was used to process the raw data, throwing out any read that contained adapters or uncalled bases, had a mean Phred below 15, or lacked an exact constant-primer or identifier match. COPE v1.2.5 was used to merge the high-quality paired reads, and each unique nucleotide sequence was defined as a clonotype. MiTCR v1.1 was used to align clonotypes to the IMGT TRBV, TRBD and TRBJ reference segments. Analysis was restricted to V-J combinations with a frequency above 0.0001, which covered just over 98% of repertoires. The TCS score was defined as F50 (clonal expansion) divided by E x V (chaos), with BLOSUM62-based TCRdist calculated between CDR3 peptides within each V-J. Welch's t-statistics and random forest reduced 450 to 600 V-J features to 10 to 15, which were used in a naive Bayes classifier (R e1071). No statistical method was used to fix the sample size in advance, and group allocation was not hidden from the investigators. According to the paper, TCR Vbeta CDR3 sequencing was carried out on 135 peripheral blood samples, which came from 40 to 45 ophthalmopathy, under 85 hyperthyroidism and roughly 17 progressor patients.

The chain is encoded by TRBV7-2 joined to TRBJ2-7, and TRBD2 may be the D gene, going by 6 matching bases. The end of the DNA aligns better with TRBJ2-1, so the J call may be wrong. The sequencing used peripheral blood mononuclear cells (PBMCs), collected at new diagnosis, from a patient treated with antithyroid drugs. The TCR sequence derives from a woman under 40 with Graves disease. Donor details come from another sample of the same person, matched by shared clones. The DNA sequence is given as TGTGCCAGCAGCTCGACACGGGAGATGGTCGATGAGCAGTTCTTC. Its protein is CASSSTREMVDEQFF.